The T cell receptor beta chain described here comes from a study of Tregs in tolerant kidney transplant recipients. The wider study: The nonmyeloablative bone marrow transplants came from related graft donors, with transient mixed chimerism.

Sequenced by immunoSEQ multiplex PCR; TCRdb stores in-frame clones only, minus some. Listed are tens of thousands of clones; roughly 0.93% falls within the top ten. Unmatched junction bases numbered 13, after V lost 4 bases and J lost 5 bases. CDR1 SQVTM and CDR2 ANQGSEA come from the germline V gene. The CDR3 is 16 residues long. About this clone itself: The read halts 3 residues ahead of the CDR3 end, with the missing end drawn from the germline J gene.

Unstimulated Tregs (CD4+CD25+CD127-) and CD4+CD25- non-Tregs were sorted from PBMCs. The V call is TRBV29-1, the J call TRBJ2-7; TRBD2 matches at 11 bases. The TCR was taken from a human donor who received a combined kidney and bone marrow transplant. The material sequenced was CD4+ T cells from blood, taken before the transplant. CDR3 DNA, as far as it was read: TGCAGCGTTGTCCCACTCACTAGCGGGAGTCCCAACGAG. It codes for CSVVPLTSGSPNE. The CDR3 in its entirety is CSVVPLTSGSPNEQYF.